The following is a T cell receptor (beta chain) sequence with its context. The antigen is not known. These data are taken from a study of T cell responses to AZD1222 COVID-19 vaccine. Findings and limits, study-wide: Repertoires were obtained solely post-peak T cell response. Per reports, nearly half of all spike-specific TCRs target regions that are unmutated in variants. Spike-specific TCR breadth and depth were elevated following two AZD1222 doses.

TCRdb keeps only in-frame clones here, not all; method: immunoSEQ multiplex PCR. This table holds some 140,000 clones, less than 95% found once. After removal of 4 bases from V and 2 bases from J, the junction contained 0 bases not matched to a gene. The CDR3 contains 15 residues. In germline, CDR1 is SGHDN, CDR2 FVKESK. The TCR comes from an adult in good health. The sequencing here drew on peripheral blood, taken on day 0 of AZD1222 vaccination. This chain links TRBV14 with TRBJ2-1; 12 positions match TRBD2. Here the CDR3 reads CASSRTSGAYNEQFF. The CDR3 DNA reads as TGTGCCAGCAGCCGGACTAGCGGGGCCTACAATGAGCAGTTCTTC.